The clone carrying this TCR beta chain was seen a handful of times. Its specificity is not known. This record comes from a study of T cell responses to AZD1222 COVID-19 vaccine. Study results and caveats: Spike-specific TCR breadth and depth were elevated following two AZD1222 doses. In all cases, repertoires were sampled only after the peak T cell response. Clonal diversity was possibly underestimated, and white British individuals and females predominated among donors.

TCRdb keeps only in-frame clones here, not all; method: immunoSEQ multiplex PCR. The data show about 98,000 clones, with approximately 86% seen just once and about a tenth held by the top ten. The CDR3 is 15 amino acids. Germline CDR1 is MDHEN and CDR2 is SYDVKM. V was shortened by 5 bases and J by 6 bases, with 14 bases between the two germline ends. The clonotype originates from an adult in good health. The V gene is TRBV28, the J gene TRBJ1-6; possible D gene TRBD1, 6 bases. This specimen was peripheral blood, taken on day 0 of MenACWY control vaccination. In DNA form, the CDR3 reads TGTGCCAGCAGTAACAGCCGGGGGCCTAATTCACCCCTCCACTTT. Protein: CASSNSRGPNSPLHF.